The next 2 T cell receptor beta chains were all read from a single sample in a study of T cells in Graves' hyperthyroidism and ophthalmopathy. RNA transcripts were the template for amplifying TCR beta CDR3 regions. The HTBI set primed first-round TCR CDR3 RT-PCR. TCRdb fed the multiplex PCR reads into MiXCR, producing one record per CDR3 protein. The profile covers more than 500,000 distinct CDR3 sequences, with roughly 45% appearing a single time and around 44% taken by the ten largest. The sequenced material came from peripheral blood or thyroid tissue (not recorded which). The origin of the receptors is an adult woman with Graves' disease, either hyperthyroidism or ophthalmopathy (not recorded which).

The J gene is TRBJ1-2, the V gene TRBV3-1, with D perhaps TRBD1 (5 bases). The germline gives CDR1 LGHDT, CDR2 YNNKEL (reference sequence). The CDR3 consists of 13 residues. V lost 4 bases and J 8 bases, leaving 14 bases between the germline ends. The CDR3 loop reads CASSPWDREGYTF. DNA of the CDR3: TGTGCCAGCAGCCCGTGGGACCGGGAGGGCTACACCTTC.

The rearrangement joins TRBV5-1 to TRBJ1-3; D is ambiguous. The V and J ends lost 0 bases and 0 bases respectively, with 4 bases between them. The length of the CDR3 is 14 residues. From germline, CDR1 is SGHRS and CDR2 YFSETQ. The CDR3 DNA sequence: TGCGCCAGCAGCTTGGACCACTCTGGAAACACCATATATTTT. It encodes CASSLDHSGNTIYF.